Below are 23 T cell receptor beta chains sequenced from a single sample in a study of post-analysis software for immune sequencing data. Study-wide results and limits: Several TRBV segments, TRBV5-6, TRBV5-1 and TRBV20-1 among them, were found more frequent in patients than controls.

Unique-molecular-identifier-tagged TCR beta cDNA libraries were used. TCRdb fed the PCR reads into MiXCR, producing one record per CDR3 protein. The table has hundreds of thousands of distinct CDR3 sequences, approximately 60% seen once; the top ten hold roughly 12%. No antigen is known for these receptors. Sequencing input: blood. All receptors derive from a girl aged 2-9 years with multiple sclerosis.

This rearrangement joins TRBV24-1 to TRBJ2-3; 9 bases are a match to TRBD2. This CDR3 is built from 18 residues. CDR1 and CDR2 from the germline V gene are KGHDR and SFDVKD. The V gene end was trimmed by 1 base and the J gene end by 0 bases; junction bases not matched to a gene: 7. CDR3: CATSDFRAGGFSTDTQYF. CDR3 in DNA: TGTGCCACCAGTGATTTTAGGGCGGGGGGGTTCAGCACAGATACGCAGTATTTT.

This sequence joins TRBV5-6 and TRBJ2-3; 8 bases fit TRBD2. The CDR3 has 16 amino acids. V shed 4 bases and J 1 base; nucleotides not matched to a gene: 8. CDR1 is SGHDT and CDR2 is YYEEEE in the germline V gene. The CDR3 reads CASSRHSGSGTDTQYF. The CDR3 region has the DNA TGTGCCAGCAGCCGTCACAGCGGGAGTGGCACAGATACGCAGTATTTT.

This clonotype was detected a few times. The genes are TRBV7-2 and TRBJ2-5, with 10 nucleotides matching TRBD2. The V and J ends lost 5 bases and 0 bases, in that order; junction bases with no gene match: 15. Germline CDR1 SGHTA, CDR2 FQGNSA. The CDR3 runs 19 residues. The CDR3 DNA follows: TGTGCCAGCAGCCCGTTATCGAGCATAGCGGGAGGCTACCAAGAGACCCAGTACTTC. It is translated as CASSPLSSIAGGYQETQYF.

This chain connects TRBV12-3 or TRBV12-4 to TRBJ1-1; D uncertain. Trimming left V 5 bases short and J 6 bases short, with 19 bases between. The CDR3 is 15 amino acids. The CDR3 reads CASSPLMGSAAEAFF. CDR3 sequence (DNA): TGTGCCAGCAGTCCGCTGATGGGGAGCGCGGCTGAAGCTTTCTTT.

In the case of this clonotype: A read error may account for a junction end that differs from germline. This chain links TRBV11-2 with TRBJ1-2; TRBD1 is a possible D gene (5 bases). From germline, CDR1 is SGHAT and CDR2 FQNNGV. The CDR3 is 15 amino acids. CDR3 in DNA: TGTGCCAGCAGCATAGAAAGACGGGGCCTCTATGGCTACACCTTC. This gives the protein CASSIERRGLYGYTF.

This clonotype was seen a few times. V and J are TRBV20-1 and TRBJ2-3, with TRBD2 identical over 11 bases. This CDR3 is 16 amino acids long. V lost 3 bases and J lost 6; bases outside the gene matches: 11. The germline CDR1 and CDR2 sequences are DFQATT and SNEGSKA (reference sequence). The CDR3 nucleotides read TGCAGTGCTAGCCTCTCACTAGCGGGAGTGTTGGATACGCAGTATTTT. Its translation: CSASLSLAGVLDTQYF.

The rearrangement joins TRBV4-1 to TRBJ2-7, with D perhaps matching TRBD1 (6 bases). This CDR3 has 16 amino acids. In germline, CDR1 is MGHRA, CDR2 YSYEKL. V lost 0 bases to trimming and J lost 0 bases, with 12 bases between them. The CDR3 loop reads CASSQEWDTNSYEQYF. The CDR3 DNA reads as TGCGCCAGCAGCCAAGAGTGGGACACCAACTCCTACGAGCAGTACTTC.

The chain recombines TRBV7-2 with TRBJ2-1; no clear D gene. CDR1 SGHTA and CDR2 FQGNSA come from the germline V gene. V lost 5 bases and J 13 bases, leaving 12 bases between the germline ends. The CDR3 runs to 11 residues. This CDR3 is CASSLPTPQFF. DNA of the CDR3: TGTGCCAGCAGCCTACCCACTCCTCAGTTCTTC. The whole variable domain, filled in from reference TRBV7-2 and TRBJ2-1, reads GAGVSQSPSNKVTEKGKDVELRCDPISGHTALYWYRQSLGQGLEFLIYFQGNSAPDKSGLPSDRFSAERTGGSVSTLTIQRTQQEDSAVYLCASSLPTPQFFGPGTRLTVL.

Details on this clonotype: One junction end does not reproduce the germline sequence, and a read error may be involved. The V call is TRBV19, the J call TRBJ2-5; TRBD1 aligns across 8 bases. Germline CDR1 is LNHDA and CDR2 is SQIVND (reference sequence). The CDR3 runs 14 residues. CDR3: CASSTTGAQETQYF. For the CDR3, the DNA is TGCGCCAGTAGTACGACAGGGGCACAGGAGACCCAGTACTTC.

This clonotype was seen a handful of times. The genes are TRBV10-2 and TRBJ1-2; D is ambiguous. The germline V gene encodes CDR1 WSHSY and CDR2 SAAADI. The V gene lost 3 bases and the J gene lost 1 base, with 6 bases spanning the gap. The CDR3 runs 13 residues. For the CDR3, the DNA is TGCGCCAGCAGTGACGAGATTAACTATGGCTACACCTTC. This encodes CASSDEINYGYTF.

This clonotype occurred a few times. J is TRBJ2-7 and V is TRBV6-5; D tentatively fits TRBD1 or TRBD2 (5 bases each). Trimming shortened V by 0 bases and J by 5 bases, and 11 bases separated the two germline ends. Looked up from germline, CDR1 is MNHEY and CDR2 is SVGAGI. The CDR3 is 14 amino acids. The CDR3, as DNA: TGTGCCAGCAGTTACTCGAAGAGAGGGGACGAGCAGTACTTC. Its translation: CASSYSKRGDEQYF.

This clonotype was picked up a small number of times. The V call is TRBV29-1, the J call TRBJ2-5, with D perhaps TRBD1 (6 bases). The CDR3 is 13 amino acids. Deletions cut 3 bases from V and 5 bases from J, with 13 bases between. Germline V gene lookup returns CDR1 SQVTM and CDR2 ANQGSEA. The CDR3 DNA reads as TGCAGCGTTGAGGGTCAGGGGCGGGAGACCCAGTACTTC. It specifies CSVEGQGRETQYF.

J is TRBJ2-6 and V is TRBV29-1, with 12 bases matching TRBD1. CDR3 size: 16 residues. CDR1 is SQVTM and CDR2 is ANQGSEA in the germline V gene. J lost 2 bases, V lost 7 bases, and 6 bases had no gene match. The CDR3: CSALGQGAAGANVLTF. CDR3 DNA sequence: TGCAGCGCGCTGGGACAGGGGGCTGCTGGGGCCAACGTCCTGACTTTC.

CDR3 DNA sequence: TGTGCCAGCAACTCGGACGGAGGGACACCACTCGGGGCCAACGTCCTGACTTTC. It yields the protein CASNSDGGTPLGANVLTF. The J gene is TRBJ2-6, the V gene TRBV7-9, with D perhaps assigned TRBD1 or TRBD2 (6 bases each). The CDR3 extends over 18 amino acids. Trimming pared 7 bases from V and 4 bases from J, leaving 23 bases between. Germline CDR1 SEHNR, CDR2 FQNEAQ (reference sequence).

The rearrangement links TRBV7-6 to TRBJ2-1; 7 bases agree with TRBD2. The CDR3 runs 13 residues. Trimming took 4 bases from V and 9 from J; bases not matched to a gene: 6. Germline V CDR1 and CDR2: SGHVS, FNYEAQ. The CDR3 region has the DNA TGTGCCAGCAGCTCCCGGACTAGTATTGAGCAGTTCTTC. Translation gives CASSSRTSIEQFF.

The genes are TRBV6-5 and TRBJ2-3, with TRBD1 identical over 9 bases. CDR3 length: 12 amino acids. J was trimmed by 11 bases and V by 5 bases; bases with no gene match: 5. Germline CDR1 and CDR2: MNHEY and SVGAGI. The CDR3 DNA reads TGTGCCAGCAGTCGACTGGGACAGGGGCAGTATTTT. Amino acid sequence: CASSRLGQGQYF.

CDR3 region: CASSLWANQETQYF. As DNA, the CDR3 is TGTGCCAGCAGCTTATGGGCTAACCAAGAGACCCAGTACTTC. The rearrangement links TRBV7-2 to TRBJ2-5, with D unclear. V lost 2 bases and J 0 bases, leaving 7 bases between the germline ends. From germline, CDR1 is SGHTA and CDR2 FQGNSA. The CDR3 is 14 residues long.

This chain links TRBV6-5 with TRBJ2-1; D remains ambiguous. The V end was cut by 0 bases, the J end by 8 bases, with 5 bases between. The CDR3 is made up of 12 amino acids. The germline V gene encodes CDR1 MNHEY and CDR2 SVGAGI. The CDR3 DNA reads as TGTGCCAGCAGTTACTCGGCGGATGAGCAGTTCTTC. Translation gives CASSYSADEQFF.

The chain links TRBV6-5 to TRBJ2-1; no clear D. V was pared by 5 bases and J by 2 bases, with 16 bases between. Germline V lookup: CDR1 MNHEY, CDR2 SVGAGI. The CDR3 totals 16 residues. The chain's CDR3 is CASSTRSRIPYNEQFF. The CDR3 nucleotides read TGTGCCAGCAGTACCAGGAGCAGGATTCCCTACAATGAGCAGTTCTTC.

The V and J genes are TRBV29-1 and TRBJ2-5, with TRBD2 matching 8 bases. CDR1 and CDR2 (germline): SQVTM, ANQGSEA. J lost 11 bases, V lost 4 bases, and 18 bases had no gene match. CDR3 length: 15 residues. CDR3 amino acids: CSVVQRLAGNNEQYF. CDR3 nucleotide sequence: TGCAGCGTTGTTCAGAGGCTAGCGGGCAACAATGAGCAGTACTTC.

CDR3 residues: CASSFLASGKYEQYF. Here the CDR3 DNA reads TGTGCCAGCAGTTTCTTGGCTAGCGGGAAATACGAGCAGTACTTC. The J gene is TRBJ2-7, the V gene TRBV12-3 or TRBV12-4, with 9 bases fitting TRBD2. V lost 3 bases and J lost 4; bases outside the gene matches: 7. The CDR3 contains 15 residues.

The chain couples TRBV5-1 to TRBJ2-4; 12 positions match TRBD2. The closer fit of TRBJ2-7 to the DNA end suggests the J call may be wrong. This CDR3 region has 15 residues. In germline, CDR1 is SGHRS, CDR2 YFSETQ. The CDR3 reads CASRRTSGTGYEQYF. The CDR3 bases are TGCGCCAGCAGAAGGACTAGCGGGACTGGGTACGAGCAGTACTTC.

This clonotype appeared a few times. The rearrangement links TRBV6-5 to TRBJ1-5; D is unclear. Germline lookup yields CDR1 MNHEY and CDR2 SVGAGI. The CDR3 consists of 15 residues. Trimming removed 2 bases from V and 0 bases from J, with 8 bases in between. CDR3 in DNA: TGTGCCAGCAGTTACGGCAGGAATAGCAATCAGCCCCAGCATTTT. Protein sequence: CASSYGRNSNQPQHF.